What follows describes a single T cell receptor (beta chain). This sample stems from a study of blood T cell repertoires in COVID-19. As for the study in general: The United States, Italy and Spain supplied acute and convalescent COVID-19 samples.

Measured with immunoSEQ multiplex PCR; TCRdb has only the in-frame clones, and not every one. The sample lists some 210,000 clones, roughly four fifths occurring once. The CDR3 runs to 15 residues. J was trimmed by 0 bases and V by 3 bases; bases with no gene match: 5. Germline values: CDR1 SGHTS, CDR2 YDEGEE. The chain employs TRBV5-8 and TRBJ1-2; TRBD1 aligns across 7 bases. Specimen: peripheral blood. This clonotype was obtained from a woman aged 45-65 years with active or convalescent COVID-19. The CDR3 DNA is TGTGCCAGCAGCTGGACCGGGACAGCTAACTATGGCTACACCTTC. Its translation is CASSWTGTANYGYTF. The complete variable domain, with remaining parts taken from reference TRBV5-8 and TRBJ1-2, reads EAGVTQSPTHLIKTRGQQATLRCSPISGHTSVYWYQQALGLGLQFLLWYDEGEERNRGNFPPRFSGRQFPNYSSELNVNALELEDSALYLCASSWTGTANYGYTFGSGTRLTVV.